The 11 T cell receptor beta chains given below trace back to one sample, sequenced in a study of blood T cell repertoires in COVID-19. Only in-frame clones appear in the TCRdb table, and some are missing; sequencing was by immunoSEQ multiplex PCR. This table holds 470,000 or so clones, approximately 90% found once. The sequenced sample consisted of peripheral blood. All receptors derive from a woman aged 30 to 39 with acute or convalescent COVID-19.

The CDR3, as DNA: TGCGCCAGCAGCCATCGACCCGGGACTAGCGGAAACACCGGGGAGCTGTTTTTT. This encodes CASSHRPGTSGNTGELFF. The genes are TRBV4-1 and TRBJ2-2; 11 nucleotides line up with TRBD2. This CDR3 comprises 18 residues. The V and J ends lost 3 bases and 2 bases, in that order; junction bases with no gene match: 8. Per the germline V gene, CDR1 is MGHRA and CDR2 is YSYEKL.

J is TRBJ2-5 and V is TRBV6-5; maybe TRBD1 (5 bases). V lost 6 bases and J 0 bases, leaving 11 bases between the germline ends. CDR3 length equals 14 residues. The germline V gene encodes CDR1 MNHEY and CDR2 SVGAGI. The CDR3 bases are TGTGCCAGCAGGATTGACAGTTACCAAGAGACCCAGTACTTC. The encoded protein is CASRIDSYQETQYF.

J is TRBJ2-2 and V is TRBV15, with TRBD2 identical over 9 bases. This CDR3 has 16 residues. Germline values: CDR1 LNHNV, CDR2 YYDKDF (reference sequence). Trimming at V came to 3 bases and at J to 5 bases, leaving 7 bases not matched to a gene. This CDR3 reads CATSSGLASTTGELFF. DNA for the CDR3: TGTGCCACCAGCAGTGGACTAGCGAGTACGACCGGGGAGCTGTTTTTT. Variable domain in full (rest from reference TRBV15 and TRBJ2-2): DAMVIQNPRYQVTQFGKPVTLSCSQTLNHNVMYWYQQKSSQAPKLLFHYYDKDFNNEADTPDNFQSRRPNTSFCFLDIRSPGLGDTAMYLCATSSGLASTTGELFFGEGSRLTVL.

V is TRBV2 and J is TRBJ2-3, with a weak D call TRBD1 (6 bases). The V gene's germline CDR1 is SNHLY and CDR2 FYNNEI. This CDR3 has 15 amino acids. V lost 7 bases, J lost 14 bases, and 28 bases lay in between. The CDR3 loop is CASITPGDTHGRLYF. CDR3 DNA: TGTGCCAGCATTACACCCGGGGACACCCACGGGCGTCTGTATTTT.

This rearrangement joins TRBV29-1 to TRBJ2-7, with 11 bases aligning to TRBD1. V lost 4 bases to trimming and J lost 4 bases; unmatched junction nucleotides: 3. Germline V lookup: CDR1 SQVTM, CDR2 ANQGSEA. This CDR3 comprises 13 residues. The DNA for the CDR3 is TGCAGCGTTGCCGGGACAGGGGGTTACGAGCAGTACTTC. This sequence encodes CSVAGTGGYEQYF.

This chain connects TRBV28 to TRBJ2-7; tentatively, D is TRBD1 (6 bases). Germline V lookup: CDR1 MDHEN, CDR2 SYDVKM. The CDR3 covers 18 residues. Trimming pared 3 bases from V and 7 bases from J, leaving 28 bases between. CDR3 in amino acids: CASSLRLGSKKLRGEQYF. CDR3 bases: TGTGCCAGCAGTTTGCGATTGGGTTCGAAGAAGCTTAGGGGGGAGCAGTACTTC.

The chain employs TRBV5-1 and TRBJ1-2; 7 nucleotides match TRBD1. From germline, CDR1 is SGHRS and CDR2 YFSETQ. J gave up 3 bases and V 3 bases, and 11 bases lay outside the gene matches. This CDR3 has 16 residues. The DNA of the CDR3 is TGCGCCAGCAGCTCCCGAACAGGGGTTTGGGACTATGGCTACACCTTC. Translated, it gives CASSSRTGVWDYGYTF. The full variable domain, its missing parts supplied by reference TRBV5-1 and TRBJ1-2, is KAGVTQTPRYLIKTRGQQVTLSCSPISGHRSVSWYQQTPGQGLQFLFEYFSETQRNKGNFPGRFSGRQFSNSRSEMNVSTLELGDSALYLCASSSRTGVWDYGYTFGSGTRLTVV.

The genes are TRBV11-2 and TRBJ2-3; perhaps TRBD1 as D (6 bases). Germline V gives CDR1 SGHAT, CDR2 FQNNGV. The V and J ends lost 3 bases and 0 bases respectively, with 13 bases between them. The CDR3 sequence is 16 residues long. CDR3 DNA: TGTGCCAGCAGCTTTACAGGGTGGGGGAGCACAGATACGCAGTATTTT. It yields the protein CASSFTGWGSTDTQYF. The whole variable domain, filled in from reference TRBV11-2 and TRBJ2-3, reads EAGVAQSPRYKIIEKRQSVAFWCNPISGHATLYWYQQILGQGPKLLIQFQNNGVVDDSQLPKDRFSAERLKGVDSTLKIQPAKLEDSAVYLCASSFTGWGSTDTQYFGPGTRLTVL.

This clone was found a few times. V usage is TRBV10-2 and J usage is TRBJ2-1; 10 nucleotides align to TRBD2. The CDR3 has 17 residues. Germline V gene data show CDR1 as WSHSY and CDR2 as SAAADI. V shed 4 bases, J shed 4 bases, and the junction held 10 bases outside the gene matches. The DNA of the CDR3 is TGCGCCAGCAGTGGACCGGCTAGCGGGGGCCCATACAATGAGCAGTTCTTC. Translated, it gives CASSGPASGGPYNEQFF.

The DNA of the CDR3 is TGTGCCACCAGTGATTTGCGAGGGCTCGAGCAGTACTTC. It encodes CATSDLRGLEQYF. The V gene is TRBV24-1, the J gene TRBJ2-7; maybe TRBD2 (5 bases). The germline V gene has CDR1 KGHDR and CDR2 SFDVKD. With 0 bases removed from V and 6 bases from J, the gap between germline ends came to 8 bases. This CDR3 spans 13 amino acids.

The CDR3 DNA is TGTGCCAGCAGCCCACGGACAGGGAGGGAGAACACTGAAGCTTTCTTT. It translates to CASSPRTGRENTEAFF. The chain links TRBV9 to TRBJ1-1, with 8 bases fitting TRBD1. This CDR3 is built from 16 residues. CDR1 and CDR2 (germline): SGDLS, YYNGEE. Unmatched junction bases numbered 9, after V lost 4 bases and J lost 1 base. The variable domain in full, completed from reference TRBV9 and TRBJ1-1, reads DSGVTQTPKHLITATGQRVTLRCSPRSGDLSVYWYQQSLDQGLQFLIQYYNGEERAKGNILERFSAQQFPDLHSELNLSSLELGDSALYFCASSPRTGRENTEAFFGQGTRLTVV.